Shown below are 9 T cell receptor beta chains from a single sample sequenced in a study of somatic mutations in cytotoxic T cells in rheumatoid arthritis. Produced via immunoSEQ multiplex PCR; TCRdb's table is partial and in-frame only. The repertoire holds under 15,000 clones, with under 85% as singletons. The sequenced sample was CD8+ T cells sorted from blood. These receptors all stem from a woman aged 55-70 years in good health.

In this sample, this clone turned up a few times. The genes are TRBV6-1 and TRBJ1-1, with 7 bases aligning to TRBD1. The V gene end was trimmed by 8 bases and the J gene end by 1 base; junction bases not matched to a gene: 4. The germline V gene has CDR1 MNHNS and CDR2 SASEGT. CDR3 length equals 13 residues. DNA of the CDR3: TGTGCCAGCTCCGACAGGGAGAACACTGAAGCTTTCTTT. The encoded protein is CASSDRENTEAFF.

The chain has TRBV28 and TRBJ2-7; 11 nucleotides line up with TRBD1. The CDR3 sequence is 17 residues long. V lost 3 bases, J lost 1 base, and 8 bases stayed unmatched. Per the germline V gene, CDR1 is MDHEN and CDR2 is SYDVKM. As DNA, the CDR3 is TGTGCCAGCAGTTTGCAAGGACAGGGGGCCGAATCCTACGAGCAGTACTTC. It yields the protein CASSLQGQGAESYEQYF.

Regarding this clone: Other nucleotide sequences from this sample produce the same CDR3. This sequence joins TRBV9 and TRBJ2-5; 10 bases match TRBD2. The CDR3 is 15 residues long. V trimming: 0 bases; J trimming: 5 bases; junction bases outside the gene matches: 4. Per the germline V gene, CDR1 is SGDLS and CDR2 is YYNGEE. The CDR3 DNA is TGTGCCAGCAGCGTAGGAGCGGGGGGGCTGGAGACCCAGTACTTC. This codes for CASSVGAGGLETQYF. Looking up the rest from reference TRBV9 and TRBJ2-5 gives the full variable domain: DSGVTQTPKHLITATGQRVTLRCSPRSGDLSVYWYQQSLDQGLQFLIQYYNGEERAKGNILERFSAQQFPDLHSELNLSSLELGDSALYFCASSVGAGGLETQYFGPGTRLLVL.

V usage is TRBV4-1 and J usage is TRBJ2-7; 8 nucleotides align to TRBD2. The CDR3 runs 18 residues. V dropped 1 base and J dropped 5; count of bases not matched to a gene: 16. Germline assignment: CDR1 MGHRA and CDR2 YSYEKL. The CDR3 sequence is CASSQGWVLAASLDEQYF. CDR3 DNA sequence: TGCGCCAGCAGCCAAGGGTGGGTACTAGCGGCCTCCCTGGACGAGCAGTACTTC.

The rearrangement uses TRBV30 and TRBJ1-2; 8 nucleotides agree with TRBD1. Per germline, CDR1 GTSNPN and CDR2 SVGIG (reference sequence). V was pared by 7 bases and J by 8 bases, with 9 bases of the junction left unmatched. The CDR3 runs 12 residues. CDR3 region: CAYPTGEGGYTF. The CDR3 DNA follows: TGTGCCTACCCGACAGGGGAAGGAGGCTACACCTTC.

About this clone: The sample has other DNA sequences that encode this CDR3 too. The CDR3 bases are TGCGCCAGCACCTCAGGCGGGACGGGAAGCTCCTACGAGCAGTACTTC. Translation: CASTSGGTGSSYEQYF. The chain employs TRBV5-1 and TRBJ2-7, with a possible D match to TRBD2 (6 bases). V shed 6 bases and J shed 0 bases, with 19 bases lying between them. The CDR3 sequence is 16 residues long. Germline-derived CDR1 and CDR2 are SGHRS and YFSETQ.

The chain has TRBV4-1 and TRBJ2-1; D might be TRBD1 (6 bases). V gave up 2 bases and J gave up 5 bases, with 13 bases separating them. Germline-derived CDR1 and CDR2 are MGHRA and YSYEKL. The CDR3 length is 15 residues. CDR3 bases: TGCGCCAGCAGCCAAATCGGGAAGGGGGACAATGAGCAGTTCTTC. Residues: CASSQIGKGDNEQFF.

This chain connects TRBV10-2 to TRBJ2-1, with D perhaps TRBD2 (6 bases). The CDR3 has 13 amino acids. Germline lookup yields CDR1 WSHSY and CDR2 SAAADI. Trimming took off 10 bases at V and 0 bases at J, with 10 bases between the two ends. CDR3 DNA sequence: TGCGCCACGTCCGGGAGCTCCTACAATGAGCAGTTCTTC. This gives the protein CATSGSSYNEQFF.

The CDR3: CASSFSKGEPQHF. The DNA of the CDR3 is TGTGCCAGCAGCTTCTCGAAGGGGGAGCCCCAGCATTTT. The chain is built from TRBV7-9 and TRBJ1-5; D is perhaps TRBD1 (6 bases). The CDR3 has 13 residues. V was trimmed by 3 bases and J by 8 bases, leaving 11 bases between them. Germline V gives CDR1 SEHNR, CDR2 FQNEAQ (reference sequence).